Given below is one T cell receptor (beta chain) in context. Its target is not known. The V gene lost 6 bases and the J gene lost 4 bases, with 19 bases spanning the gap. Per germline, CDR1 SGHAT and CDR2 FQNNGV. The CDR3 sequence is 15 residues long. Repertoires were generated with immunoSEQ multiplex PCR, while TCRdb's copy carries only in-frame clones and drops some. The table includes approximately 1.1 million clones, about 84% detected once. The record originates from a study of shared clonotypes between healthy human individuals. Study as a whole: Aged between 18 and 49, the donors were two women and three men.

Study-level findings and limits: The authors sampled blood alone, and tissue repertoires likely differ. Naive CD4 clonotypes overlapped across a handful of donors at about 5%.

The TCR was taken from a man younger than 30 in good health. Some clones in this sample may be carry-over from other donors' samples. V and J are TRBV11-2 and TRBJ2-7; D not certain. The material sequenced was memory CD4+ T cells from PBMCs. Subset indicated: CD45RA-negative fraction. CDR3 nucleotide sequence: TGTGCCAGCAGGCATCTCAGCTGGCGGCCGTACGAGCAGTACTTC. This gives the protein CASRHLSWRPYEQYF.